This entry describes one T cell receptor (beta chain). The sample is drawn from a study of blood T cell repertoires in COVID-19. TCRdb's copy holds only in-frame clones and misses some; the assay was immunoSEQ multiplex PCR. The sample includes about 87,000 clones, more than 75% seen only once; the top ten take around 5%. The sequenced sample was peripheral blood. The receptor comes from a middle-aged man with acute or convalescent COVID-19.

For the CDR3, the DNA is TGTGCCAGCAGCTTAGTCTCAGGGTTAGTCTACAATGAGCAGTTCTTC. Translation gives CASSLVSGLVYNEQFF. This chain joins TRBV11-3 and TRBJ2-1; D possibly corresponds to TRBD1 (5 bases). CDR1 and CDR2 (germline): SGHNT, YENEEA. The CDR3 is made up of 16 amino acids. V was cut by 1 base and J by 3 bases, with 13 bases left in between.